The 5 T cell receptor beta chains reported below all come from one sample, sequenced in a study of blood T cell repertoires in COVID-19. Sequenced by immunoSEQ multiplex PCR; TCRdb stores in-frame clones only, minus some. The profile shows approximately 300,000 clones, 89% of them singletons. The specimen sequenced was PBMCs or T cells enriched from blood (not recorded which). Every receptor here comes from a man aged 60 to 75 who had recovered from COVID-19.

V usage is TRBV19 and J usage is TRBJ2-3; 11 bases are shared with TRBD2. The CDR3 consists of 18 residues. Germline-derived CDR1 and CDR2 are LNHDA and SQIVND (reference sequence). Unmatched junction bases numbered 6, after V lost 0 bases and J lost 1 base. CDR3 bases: TGTGCCAGTAGTATAGATCGTCTAGCGGGAGGCCGCACAGATACGCAGTATTTT. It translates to CASSIDRLAGGRTDTQYF.

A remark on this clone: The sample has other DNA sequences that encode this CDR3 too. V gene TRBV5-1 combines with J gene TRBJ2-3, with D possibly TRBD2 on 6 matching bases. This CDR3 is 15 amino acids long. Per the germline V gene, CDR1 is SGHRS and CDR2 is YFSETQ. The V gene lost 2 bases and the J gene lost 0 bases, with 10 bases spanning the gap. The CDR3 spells CASSLPGGSTDTQYF. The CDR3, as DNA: TGCGCCAGCAGCTTACCCGGGGGTAGCACAGATACGCAGTATTTT. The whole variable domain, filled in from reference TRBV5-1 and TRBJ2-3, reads KAGVTQTPRYLIKTRGQQVTLSCSPISGHRSVSWYQQTPGQGLQFLFEYFSETQRNKGNFPGRFSGRQFSNSRSEMNVSTLELGDSALYLCASSLPGGSTDTQYFGPGTRLTVL.

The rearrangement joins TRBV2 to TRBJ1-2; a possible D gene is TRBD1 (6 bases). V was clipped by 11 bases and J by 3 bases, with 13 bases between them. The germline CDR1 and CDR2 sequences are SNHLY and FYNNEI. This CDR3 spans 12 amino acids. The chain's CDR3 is CAAGTSDYGYTF. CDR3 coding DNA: TGTGCCGCCGGGACATCAGACTATGGCTACACCTTC. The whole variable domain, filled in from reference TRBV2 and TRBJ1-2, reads EPEVTQTPSHQVTQMGQEVILRCVPISNHLYFYWYRQILGQKVEFLVSFYNNEISEKSEIFDDQFSVERPDGSNFTLKIRSTKLEDSAMYFCAAGTSDYGYTFGSGTRLTVV.

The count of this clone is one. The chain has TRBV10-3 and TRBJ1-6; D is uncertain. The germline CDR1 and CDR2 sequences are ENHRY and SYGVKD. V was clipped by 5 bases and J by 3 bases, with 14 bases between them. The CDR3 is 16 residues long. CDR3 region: CAISQVLAGYNSPLHF. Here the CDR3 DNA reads TGTGCCATCAGTCAAGTCCTGGCTGGCTATAATTCACCCCTCCACTTT.

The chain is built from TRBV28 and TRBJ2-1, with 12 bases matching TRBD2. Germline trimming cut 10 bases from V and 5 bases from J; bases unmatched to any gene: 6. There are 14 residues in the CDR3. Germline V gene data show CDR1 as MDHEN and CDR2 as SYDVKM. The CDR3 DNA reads TGTGCCACCCGACTAGCGGGAGAGAACAATGAGCAGTTCTTC. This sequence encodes CATRLAGENNEQFF.